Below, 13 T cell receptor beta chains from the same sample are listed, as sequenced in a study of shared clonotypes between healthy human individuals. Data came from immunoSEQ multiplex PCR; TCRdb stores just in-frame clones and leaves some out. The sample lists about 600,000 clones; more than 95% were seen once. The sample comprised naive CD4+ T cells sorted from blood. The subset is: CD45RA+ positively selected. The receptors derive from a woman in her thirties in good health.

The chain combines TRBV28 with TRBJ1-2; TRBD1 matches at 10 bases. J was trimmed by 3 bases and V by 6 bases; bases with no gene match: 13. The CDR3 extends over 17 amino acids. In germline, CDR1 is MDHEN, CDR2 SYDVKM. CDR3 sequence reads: CASRVPMGTGADYGYTF. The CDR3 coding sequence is TGTGCCAGCAGAGTCCCGATGGGGACAGGGGCGGACTATGGCTACACCTTC.

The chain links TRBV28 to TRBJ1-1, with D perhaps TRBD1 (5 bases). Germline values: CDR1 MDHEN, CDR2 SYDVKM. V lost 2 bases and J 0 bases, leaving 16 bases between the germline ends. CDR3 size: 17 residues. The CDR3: CASSLGGYFGMNTEAFF. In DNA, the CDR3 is TGTGCCAGCAGTTTAGGGGGATACTTCGGTATGAACACTGAAGCTTTCTTT.

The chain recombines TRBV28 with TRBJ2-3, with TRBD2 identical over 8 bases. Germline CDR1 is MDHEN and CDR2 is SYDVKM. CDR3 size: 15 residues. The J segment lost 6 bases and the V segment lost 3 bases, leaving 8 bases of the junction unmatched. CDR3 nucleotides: TGTGCCAGCAGTTTTCAGGGGACTAGGACGGATACGCAGTATTTT. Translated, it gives CASSFQGTRTDTQYF.

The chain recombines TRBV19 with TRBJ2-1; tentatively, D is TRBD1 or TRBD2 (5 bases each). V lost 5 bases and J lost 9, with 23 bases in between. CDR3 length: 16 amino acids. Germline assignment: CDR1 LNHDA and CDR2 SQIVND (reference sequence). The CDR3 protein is CASSLTGTPKFGEQFF. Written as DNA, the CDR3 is TGTGCCAGTAGTCTCACCGGGACGCCCAAGTTCGGTGAGCAGTTCTTC.

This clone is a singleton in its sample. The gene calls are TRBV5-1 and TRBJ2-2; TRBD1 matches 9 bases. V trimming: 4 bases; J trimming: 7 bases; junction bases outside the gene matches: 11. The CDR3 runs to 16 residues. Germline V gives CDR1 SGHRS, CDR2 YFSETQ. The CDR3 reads CASSQNTGGAGGELFF. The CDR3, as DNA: TGCGCCAGCAGCCAGAACACAGGGGGCGCAGGCGGGGAGCTGTTTTTT.

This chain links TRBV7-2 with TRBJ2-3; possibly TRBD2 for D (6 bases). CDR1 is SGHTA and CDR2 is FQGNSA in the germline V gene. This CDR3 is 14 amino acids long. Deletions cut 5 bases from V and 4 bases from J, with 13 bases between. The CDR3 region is CASSPSGVADTQYF. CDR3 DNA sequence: TGTGCCAGCAGCCCCTCGGGAGTAGCAGATACGCAGTATTTT.

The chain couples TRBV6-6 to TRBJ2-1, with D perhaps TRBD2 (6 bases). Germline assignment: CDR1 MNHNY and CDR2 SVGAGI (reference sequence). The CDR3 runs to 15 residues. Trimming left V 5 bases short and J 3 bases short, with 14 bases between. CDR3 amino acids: CASSPTSGFYNEQFF. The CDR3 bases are TGTGCCAGCAGTCCGACTAGTGGTTTCTACAATGAGCAGTTCTTC.

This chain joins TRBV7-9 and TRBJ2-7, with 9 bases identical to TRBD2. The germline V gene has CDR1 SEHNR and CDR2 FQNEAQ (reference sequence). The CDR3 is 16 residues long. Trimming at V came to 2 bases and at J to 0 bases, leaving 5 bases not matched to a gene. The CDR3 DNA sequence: TGTGCCAGCAGCTTAAGTAGCGGGGGAGTCTCCTACGAGCAGTACTTC. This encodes CASSLSSGGVSYEQYF.

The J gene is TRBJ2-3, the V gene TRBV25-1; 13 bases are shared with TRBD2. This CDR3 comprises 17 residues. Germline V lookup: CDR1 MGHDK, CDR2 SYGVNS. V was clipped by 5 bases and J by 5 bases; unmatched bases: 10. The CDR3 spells CASSTSGTSGKGDTQYF. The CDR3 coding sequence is TGTGCCAGCAGTACCTCTGGGACTAGCGGGAAGGGAGATACGCAGTATTTT.

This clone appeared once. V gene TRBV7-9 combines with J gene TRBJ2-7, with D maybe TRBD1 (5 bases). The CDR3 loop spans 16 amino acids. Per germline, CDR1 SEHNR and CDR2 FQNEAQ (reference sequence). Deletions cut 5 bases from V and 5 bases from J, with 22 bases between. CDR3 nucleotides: TGTGCCAGCAGCAATAAGGCGTCAGGGTATAGGAACGAGCAGTACTTC. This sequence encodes CASSNKASGYRNEQYF. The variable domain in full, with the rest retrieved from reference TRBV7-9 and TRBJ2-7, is DTGVSQNPRHKITKRGQNVTFRCDPISEHNRLYWYRQTLGQGPEFLTYFQNEAQLEKSRLLSDRFSAERPKGSFSTLEIQRTEQGDSAMYLCASSNKASGYRNEQYFGPGTRLTVT.

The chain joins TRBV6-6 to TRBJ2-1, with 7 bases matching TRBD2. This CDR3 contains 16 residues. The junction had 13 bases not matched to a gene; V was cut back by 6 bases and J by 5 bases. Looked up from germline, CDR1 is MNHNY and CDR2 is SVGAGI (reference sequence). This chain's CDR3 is CASSPYVSREHNEQFF. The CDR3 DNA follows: TGTGCCAGCAGCCCCTACGTTTCGCGGGAGCACAATGAGCAGTTCTTC.

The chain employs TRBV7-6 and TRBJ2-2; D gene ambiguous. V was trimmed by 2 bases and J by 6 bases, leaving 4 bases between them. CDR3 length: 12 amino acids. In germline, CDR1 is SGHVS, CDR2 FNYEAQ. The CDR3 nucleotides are TGTGCCAGCAGCTTATTCGCCGGGGAGCTGTTTTTT. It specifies CASSLFAGELFF.

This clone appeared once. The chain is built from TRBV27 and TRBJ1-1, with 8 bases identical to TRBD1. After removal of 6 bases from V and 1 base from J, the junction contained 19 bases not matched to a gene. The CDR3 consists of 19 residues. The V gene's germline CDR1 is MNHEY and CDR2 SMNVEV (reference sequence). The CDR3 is CASRETGAHPSYGNTEAFF. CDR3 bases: TGTGCCAGCAGAGAGACAGGGGCCCACCCCAGCTACGGGAACACTGAAGCTTTCTTT.